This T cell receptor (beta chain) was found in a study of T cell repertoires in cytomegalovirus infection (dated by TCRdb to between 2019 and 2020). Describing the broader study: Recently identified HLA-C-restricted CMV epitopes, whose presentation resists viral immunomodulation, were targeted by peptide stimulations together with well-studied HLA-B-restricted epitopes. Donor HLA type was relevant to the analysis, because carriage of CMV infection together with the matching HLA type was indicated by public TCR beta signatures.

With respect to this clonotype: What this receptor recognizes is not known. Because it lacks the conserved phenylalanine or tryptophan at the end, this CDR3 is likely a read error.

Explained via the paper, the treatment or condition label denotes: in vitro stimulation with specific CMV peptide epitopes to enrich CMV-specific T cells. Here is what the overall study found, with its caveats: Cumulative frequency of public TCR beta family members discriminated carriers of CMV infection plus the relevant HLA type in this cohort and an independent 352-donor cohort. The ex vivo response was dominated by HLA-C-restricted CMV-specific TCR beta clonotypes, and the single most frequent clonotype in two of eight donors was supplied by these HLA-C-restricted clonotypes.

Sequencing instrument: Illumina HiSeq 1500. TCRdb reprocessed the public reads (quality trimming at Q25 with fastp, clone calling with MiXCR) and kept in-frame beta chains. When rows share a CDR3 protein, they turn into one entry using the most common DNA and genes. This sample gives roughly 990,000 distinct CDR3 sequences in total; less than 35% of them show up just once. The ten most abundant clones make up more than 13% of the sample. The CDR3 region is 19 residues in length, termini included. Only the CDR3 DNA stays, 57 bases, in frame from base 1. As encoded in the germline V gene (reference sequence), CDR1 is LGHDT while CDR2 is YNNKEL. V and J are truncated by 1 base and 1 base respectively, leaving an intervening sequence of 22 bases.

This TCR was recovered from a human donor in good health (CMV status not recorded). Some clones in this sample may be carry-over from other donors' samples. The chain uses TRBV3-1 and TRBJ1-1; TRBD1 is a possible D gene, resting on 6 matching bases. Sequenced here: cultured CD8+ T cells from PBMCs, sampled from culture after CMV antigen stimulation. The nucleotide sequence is TGTGCCAGCAGCCAAGGGGACCACAGGGCAACCCTGACGAACACTGAAGCTTTCTCT. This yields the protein CASSQGDHRATLTNTEAFS.